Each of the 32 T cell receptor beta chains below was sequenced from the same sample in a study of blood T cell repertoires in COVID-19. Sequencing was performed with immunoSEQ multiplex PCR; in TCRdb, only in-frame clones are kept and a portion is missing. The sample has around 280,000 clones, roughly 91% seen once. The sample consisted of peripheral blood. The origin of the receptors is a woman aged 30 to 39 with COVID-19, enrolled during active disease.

CDR3 sequence reads: CASSSRQGWTDTQYF. In nucleotides, the CDR3 is TGTGCCAGCAGCTCTAGACAGGGATGGACAGATACGCAGTATTTT. The V and J genes are TRBV7-9 and TRBJ2-3; TRBD1 matches at 7 bases. The J segment lost 3 bases and the V segment lost 4 bases, leaving 7 bases of the junction unmatched. Per the germline V gene, CDR1 is SEHNR and CDR2 is FQNEAQ (reference sequence). The CDR3 sequence is 15 residues long.

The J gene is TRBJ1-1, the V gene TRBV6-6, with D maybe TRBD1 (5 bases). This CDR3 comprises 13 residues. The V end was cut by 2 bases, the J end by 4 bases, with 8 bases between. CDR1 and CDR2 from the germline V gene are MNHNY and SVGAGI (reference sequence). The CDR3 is CASSYMGGTEAFF. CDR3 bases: TGTGCCAGCAGTTACATGGGGGGCACTGAAGCTTTCTTT.

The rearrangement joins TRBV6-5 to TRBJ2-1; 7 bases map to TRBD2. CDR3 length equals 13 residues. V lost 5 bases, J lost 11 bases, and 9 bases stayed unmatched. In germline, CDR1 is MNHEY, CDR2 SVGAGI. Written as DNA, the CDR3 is TGTGCCAGCAGTACGAGCGCGGGGGAGAAGCAGTTCTTC. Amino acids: CASSTSAGEKQFF.

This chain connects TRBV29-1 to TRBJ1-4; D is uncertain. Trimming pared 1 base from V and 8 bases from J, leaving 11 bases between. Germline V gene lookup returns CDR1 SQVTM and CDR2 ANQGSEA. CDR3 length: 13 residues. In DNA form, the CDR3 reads TGCAGCGTTGAAGGTAGTGGGCGCGAAAAACTGTTTTTT. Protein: CSVEGSGREKLFF. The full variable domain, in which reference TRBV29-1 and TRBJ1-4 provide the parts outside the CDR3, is SAVISQKPSRDICQRGTSLTIQCQVDSQVTMMFWYRQQPGQSLTLIATANQGSEATYESGFVIDKFPISRPNLTFSTLTVSNMSPEDSSIYLCSVEGSGREKLFFGSGTQLSVL.

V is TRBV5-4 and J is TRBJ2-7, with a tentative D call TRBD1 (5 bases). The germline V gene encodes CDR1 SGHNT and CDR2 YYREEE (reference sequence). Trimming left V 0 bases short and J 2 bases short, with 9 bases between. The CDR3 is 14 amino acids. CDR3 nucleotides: TGTGCCAGCAGCTTGGCAGGGAATCCCTACGAGCAGTACTTC. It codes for CASSLAGNPYEQYF.

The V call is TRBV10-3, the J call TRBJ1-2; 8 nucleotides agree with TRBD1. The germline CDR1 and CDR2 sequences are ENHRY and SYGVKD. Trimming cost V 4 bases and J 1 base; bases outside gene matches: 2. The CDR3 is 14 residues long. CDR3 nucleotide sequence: TGTGCCATCAGTGGGACAGGGATTAACTATGGCTACACCTTC. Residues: CAISGTGINYGYTF.

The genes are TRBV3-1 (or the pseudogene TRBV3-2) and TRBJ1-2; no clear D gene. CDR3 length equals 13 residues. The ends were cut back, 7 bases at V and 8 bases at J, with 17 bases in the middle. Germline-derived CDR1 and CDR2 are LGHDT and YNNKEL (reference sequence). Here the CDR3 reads CASTSPNNLGYTF. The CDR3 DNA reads TGTGCCAGCACTTCACCTAATAATTTGGGCTACACCTTC.

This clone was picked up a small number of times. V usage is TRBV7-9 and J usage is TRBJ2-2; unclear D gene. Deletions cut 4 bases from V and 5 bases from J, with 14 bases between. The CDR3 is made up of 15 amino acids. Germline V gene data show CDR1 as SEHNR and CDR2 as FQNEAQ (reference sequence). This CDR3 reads CASSYITPRTGELFF. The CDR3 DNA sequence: TGTGCCAGCAGCTATATCACCCCCAGAACCGGGGAGCTGTTTTTT.

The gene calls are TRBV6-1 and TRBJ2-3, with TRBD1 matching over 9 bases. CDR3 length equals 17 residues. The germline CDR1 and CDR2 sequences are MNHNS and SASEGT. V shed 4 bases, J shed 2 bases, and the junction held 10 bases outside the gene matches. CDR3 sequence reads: CASSAPGQGYYTDTQYF. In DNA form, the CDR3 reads TGTGCCAGCAGTGCTCCGGGACAGGGTTACTACACAGATACGCAGTATTTT.

The CDR3 spells CASSEGLAGLVELFF. The CDR3 DNA is TGTGCCAGCAGTGAGGGACTAGCGGGGTTGGTGGAGCTGTTTTTT. The rearrangement links TRBV6-1 to TRBJ2-2, with 13 nucleotides matching TRBD2. The CDR3 is 15 amino acids. Trimming took 3 bases from V and 10 from J; bases not matched to a gene: 5. In germline, CDR1 is MNHNS, CDR2 SASEGT.

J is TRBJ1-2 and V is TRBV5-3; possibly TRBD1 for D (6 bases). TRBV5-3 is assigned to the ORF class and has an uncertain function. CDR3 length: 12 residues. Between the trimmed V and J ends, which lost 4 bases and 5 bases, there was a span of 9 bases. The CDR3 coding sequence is TGTGCCAGAAGCGGGAGGGGGTATGGCTACACCTTC. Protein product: CARSGRGYGYTF.

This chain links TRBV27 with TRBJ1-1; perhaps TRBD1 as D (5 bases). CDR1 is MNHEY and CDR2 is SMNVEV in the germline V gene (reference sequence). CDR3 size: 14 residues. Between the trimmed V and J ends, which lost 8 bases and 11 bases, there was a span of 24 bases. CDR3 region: CASEPQGSPSGAFF. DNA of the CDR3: TGTGCCAGCGAACCCCAGGGCTCCCCCTCTGGTGCTTTCTTT.

Here the CDR3 DNA reads TGTGCCAGCAGCTTAGTGGAGGGGCCTGAAGCTTTCTTT. Translation: CASSLVEGPEAFF. This chain joins TRBV11-1 and TRBJ1-1; D might be TRBD1 (5 bases). CDR1 is SGHAT and CDR2 is FQDESV in the germline V gene (reference sequence). Trimming took 1 base from V and 6 from J, leaving 9 bases between them. The CDR3 is 13 residues long.

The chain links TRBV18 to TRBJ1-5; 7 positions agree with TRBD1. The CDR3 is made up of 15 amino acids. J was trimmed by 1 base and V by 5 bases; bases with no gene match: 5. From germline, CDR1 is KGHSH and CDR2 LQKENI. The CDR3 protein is CASSTTGVSNQPQHF. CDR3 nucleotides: TGTGCCAGCTCAACTACAGGGGTAAGCAATCAGCCCCAGCATTTT.

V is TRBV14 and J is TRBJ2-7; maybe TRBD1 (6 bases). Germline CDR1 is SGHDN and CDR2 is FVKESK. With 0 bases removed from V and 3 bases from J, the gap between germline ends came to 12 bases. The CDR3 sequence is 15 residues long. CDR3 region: CASSQEGAIYYEQYF. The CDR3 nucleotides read TGTGCCAGCAGCCAAGAGGGGGCTATTTACTACGAGCAGTACTTC.

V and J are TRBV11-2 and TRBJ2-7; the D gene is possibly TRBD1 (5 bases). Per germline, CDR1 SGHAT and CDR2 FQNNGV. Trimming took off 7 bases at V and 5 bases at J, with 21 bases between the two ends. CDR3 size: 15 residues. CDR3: CASTLTVAGSDEQYF. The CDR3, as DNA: TGTGCCAGCACCCTTACGGTTGCAGGGTCGGACGAGCAGTACTTC.

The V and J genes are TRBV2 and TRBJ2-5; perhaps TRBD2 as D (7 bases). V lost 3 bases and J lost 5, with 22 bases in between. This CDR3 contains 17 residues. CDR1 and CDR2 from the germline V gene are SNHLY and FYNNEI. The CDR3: CASSDGLEGGPSETQYF. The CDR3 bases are TGTGCCAGCAGTGACGGGTTAGAGGGGGGGCCATCGGAGACCCAGTACTTC.

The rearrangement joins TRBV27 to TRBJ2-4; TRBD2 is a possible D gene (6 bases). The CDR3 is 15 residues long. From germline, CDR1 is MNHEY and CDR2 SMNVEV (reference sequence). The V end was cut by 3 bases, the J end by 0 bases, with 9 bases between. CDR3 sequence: CASSFEAGAKNIQYF. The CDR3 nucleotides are TGTGCCAGCAGTTTTGAAGCGGGAGCCAAAAACATTCAGTACTTC.

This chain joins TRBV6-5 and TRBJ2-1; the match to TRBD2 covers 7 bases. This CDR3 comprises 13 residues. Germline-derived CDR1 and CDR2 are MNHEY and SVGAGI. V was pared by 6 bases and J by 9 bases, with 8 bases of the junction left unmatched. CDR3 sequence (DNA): TGTGCCAGCAGCCAGCGGGGTGTCACTGAGCAGTTCTTC. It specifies CASSQRGVTEQFF.

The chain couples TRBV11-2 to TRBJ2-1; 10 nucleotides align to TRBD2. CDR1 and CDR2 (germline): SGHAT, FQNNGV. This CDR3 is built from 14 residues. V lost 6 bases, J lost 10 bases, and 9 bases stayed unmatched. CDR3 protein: CASRKLAGFEEQFF. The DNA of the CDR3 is TGTGCCAGCAGGAAACTAGCGGGGTTCGAAGAGCAGTTCTTC.

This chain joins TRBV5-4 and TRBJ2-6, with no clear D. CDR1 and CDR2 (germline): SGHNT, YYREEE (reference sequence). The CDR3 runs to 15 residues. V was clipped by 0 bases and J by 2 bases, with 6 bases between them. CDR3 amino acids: CASSLGLAGANVLTF. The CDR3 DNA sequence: TGTGCCAGCAGCTTGGGGTTAGCTGGGGCCAACGTCCTGACTTTC.

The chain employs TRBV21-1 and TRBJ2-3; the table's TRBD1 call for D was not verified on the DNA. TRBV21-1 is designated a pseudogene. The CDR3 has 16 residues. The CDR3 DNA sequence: TGTGCCAGCAGCAAAGTCTCGATGGGGGCTACAGATACGCAGTATTTT. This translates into CASSKVSMGATDTQYF.

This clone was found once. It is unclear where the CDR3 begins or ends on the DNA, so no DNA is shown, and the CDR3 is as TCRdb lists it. CDR3 in amino acids: CASRGQYFGTEAFF. V and J are TRBV27 and TRBJ1-1; TRBD1, the table's D call, lacks a check against the DNA. The CDR3 is 14 residues long, ends included. Per germline, CDR1 MNHEY and CDR2 SMNVEV (reference sequence).

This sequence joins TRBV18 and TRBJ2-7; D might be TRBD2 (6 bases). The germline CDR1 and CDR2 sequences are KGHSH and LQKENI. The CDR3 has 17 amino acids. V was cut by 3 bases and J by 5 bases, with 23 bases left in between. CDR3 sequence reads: CASSPREFLRSLDEQYF. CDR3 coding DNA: TGTGCCAGCTCACCTCGGGAGTTTCTTCGATCGCTCGACGAGCAGTACTTC.

For the CDR3, the DNA is TGTGCCAGCTCCATGGAAGGGGGTGGCTACACCTTC. Translation: CASSMEGGGYTF. The V call is TRBV2, the J call TRBJ1-2; D is possibly TRBD1 (6 bases). V was pared by 8 bases and J by 7 bases, with 14 bases between. The CDR3 covers 12 residues. The germline V gene has CDR1 SNHLY and CDR2 FYNNEI.

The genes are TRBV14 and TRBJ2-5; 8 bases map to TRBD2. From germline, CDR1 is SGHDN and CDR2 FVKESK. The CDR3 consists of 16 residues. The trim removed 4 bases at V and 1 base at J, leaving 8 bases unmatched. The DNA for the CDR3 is TGTGCCAGCAGCCCCCGGAGGCGGGGGGTCCAAGAGACCCAGTACTTC. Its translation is CASSPRRRGVQETQYF.

CDR3: CASSLGAGLAGSFTGELFF. The CDR3 DNA reads TGTGCCAGCAGTTTGGGGGCCGGACTAGCGGGGAGTTTCACCGGGGAGCTGTTTTTT. The chain is built from TRBV27 and TRBJ2-2, with 12 bases fitting TRBD2. V lost 3 bases and J lost 4; bases outside the gene matches: 12. The CDR3 is 19 amino acids. The germline gives CDR1 MNHEY, CDR2 SMNVEV (reference sequence).

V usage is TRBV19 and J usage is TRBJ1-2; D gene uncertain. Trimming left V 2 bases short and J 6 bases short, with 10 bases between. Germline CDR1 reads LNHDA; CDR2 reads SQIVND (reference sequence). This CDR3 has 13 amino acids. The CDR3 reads CASSIRQANGYTF. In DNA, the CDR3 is TGTGCCAGTAGTATACGGCAGGCAAATGGCTACACCTTC.

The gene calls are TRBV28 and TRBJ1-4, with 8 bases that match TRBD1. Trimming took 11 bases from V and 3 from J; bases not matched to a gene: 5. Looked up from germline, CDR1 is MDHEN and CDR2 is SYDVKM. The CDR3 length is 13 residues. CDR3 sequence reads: CASKTGANEKLFF. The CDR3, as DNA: TGTGCCTCAAAGACAGGGGCTAATGAAAAACTGTTTTTT.

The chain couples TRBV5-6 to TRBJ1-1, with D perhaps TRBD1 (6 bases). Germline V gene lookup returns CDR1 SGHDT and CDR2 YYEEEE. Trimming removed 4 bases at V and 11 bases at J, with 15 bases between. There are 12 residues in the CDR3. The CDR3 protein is CASSTGTLWAFF. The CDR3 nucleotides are TGTGCCAGCAGCACAGGGACCCTATGGGCTTTCTTT.

CDR3 in amino acids: CASSFGQAISEQYF. In DNA form, the CDR3 reads TGTGCCAGCAGCTTTGGGCAGGCAATAAGCGAGCAGTACTTC. The chain uses TRBV7-9 and TRBJ2-7; the D is unclear. Trimming stripped 3 bases from V and 6 bases from J, with 15 bases between. Per the germline V gene, CDR1 is SEHNR and CDR2 is FQNEAQ (reference sequence). This CDR3 spans 14 amino acids. The complete variable domain, with remaining parts taken from reference TRBV7-9 and TRBJ2-7, reads DTGVSQNPRHKITKRGQNVTFRCDPISEHNRLYWYRQTLGQGPEFLTYFQNEAQLEKSRLLSDRFSAERPKGSFSTLEIQRTEQGDSAMYLCASSFGQAISEQYFGPGTRLTVT.

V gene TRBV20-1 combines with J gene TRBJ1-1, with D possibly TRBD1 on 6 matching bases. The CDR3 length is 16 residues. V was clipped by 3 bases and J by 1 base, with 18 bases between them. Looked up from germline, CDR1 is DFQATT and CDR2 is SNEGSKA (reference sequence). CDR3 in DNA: TGCAGTGCTAGTGGGGCTACAGGGAGCAGGAACACTGAAGCTTTCTTT. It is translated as CSASGATGSRNTEAFF.